Shown below are 7 T cell receptor beta chains from a single sample sequenced in a study of Tregs in tolerant kidney transplant recipients. Method: immunoSEQ multiplex PCR; TCRdb's copy keeps in-frame clones and lacks some. This listing includes about 11,000 clones. Recipients received nonmyeloablative bone marrow transplants from related graft donors, with transient mixed chimerism. The source was CD8+ T cells from blood (PBMCs), collected 24 months after the transplant. The receptors derive from a human patient who received a combined kidney and bone marrow transplant. The graft donor may have given rise to some T cells.

Remarks on this clone: With the read ending 3 residues before the CDR3 end, the germline J gene is used to fill in that end. This sequence joins TRBV7-9 and TRBJ2-7; D is ambiguous. V was shortened by 2 bases and J by 4 bases, with 9 bases between the two germline ends. The length of the CDR3 is 13 residues. Germline assignment: CDR1 SEHNR and CDR2 FQNEAQ (reference sequence). CDR3 DNA (partial): TGTGCCAGCAGCTTATACAGTGCGTACGAG. This sequence encodes CASSLYSAYE. The complete CDR3 protein is CASSLYSAYEQYF.

Comment on this clone: Read data end 3 residues before the CDR3 end; the end is taken from the germline J gene. V usage is TRBV7-8 and J usage is TRBJ1-2; no firm D call. The V gene's germline CDR1 is SGHVS and CDR2 FQNEAQ. This CDR3 has 13 amino acids. Trimming took off 7 bases at V and 1 base at J, with 10 bases between the two ends. The CDR3 DNA, read in part, is TGTGCCAGCACCTATCGTGGTAACTATGGC. It encodes CASTYRGNYG. The full CDR3 reads CASTYRGNYGYTF. The full variable domain, completed using reference TRBV7-8 and TRBJ1-2, is GAGVSQSPRYKVAKRGQDVALRCDPISGHVSLFWYQQALGQGPEFLTYFQNEAQLDKSGLPSDRFFAERPEGSVSTLKIQRTQQEDSAVYLCASTYRGNYGYTFGSGTRLTVV.

Points on this clone: The sequence runs out 3 residues before the end of the CDR3; the remainder is reconstructed from the germline J gene. V is TRBV13 and J is TRBJ2-5; D gene uncertain. CDR1 and CDR2 (germline): PRHDT, FYEKMQ (reference sequence). The length of the CDR3 is 12 residues. Deletions cut 2 bases from V and 4 bases from J, with 5 bases between. CDR3 sequence: CASSLLSETQYF. Partial CDR3 DNA: TGTGCCAGCAGCTTACTGTCAGAGACC.

Regarding this clone: The sequence runs out 3 residues before the end of the CDR3; the remainder is reconstructed from the germline J gene. V usage is TRBV9 and J usage is TRBJ2-3; 8 nucleotides line up with TRBD2. V gave up 4 bases and J gave up 6 bases; unmatched junction bases: 4. Looked up from germline, CDR1 is SGDLS and CDR2 is YYNGEE. CDR3 length: 13 amino acids. The CDR3 sequence is CASSWPGGDTQYF. The covered CDR3 bases are TGTGCCAGCAGCTGGCCGGGGGGGGATACG.

Details on this clone: The sequence runs out 3 residues before the end of the CDR3; the remainder is reconstructed from the germline J gene. The chain links TRBV29-1 to TRBJ1-4; D not certain. CDR1 is SQVTM, CDR2 ANQGSEA, per germline. CDR3 length equals 14 residues. Trimming pared 5 bases from V and 0 bases from J, leaving 10 bases between. CDR3 in amino acids: CSVHLPATNEKLFF. The covered CDR3 bases are TGCAGCGTTCACCTCCCAGCAACTAATGAAAAA.

With respect to this clone: Read data end 3 residues before the CDR3 end; the end is taken from the germline J gene. V and J are TRBV5-1 and TRBJ2-7, with 8 positions matching TRBD1. This CDR3 region has 16 residues. Trimming removed 2 bases from V and 6 bases from J; junction bases left unmatched: 13. Germline V gene data show CDR1 as SGHRS and CDR2 as YFSETQ. The CDR3 spells CASSFFSSGQGGEQYF. CDR3 bases read: TGCGCCAGCAGCTTTTTCTCCTCTGGACAGGGCGGCGAG.

Regarding this clone: The read falls 3 residues short of the CDR3 end, and the missing part is taken from the germline J gene. J is TRBJ1-6 and V is TRBV2; 9 nucleotides match TRBD1. With V trimmed by 3 bases and J by 10 bases, 7 bases remained unmatched. The CDR3 extends over 15 amino acids. CDR1 and CDR2 (germline): SNHLY, FYNNEI. The chain's CDR3 is CASSDLWTGESPLHF. CDR3 DNA (partial): TGTGCCAGCAGTGACTTGTGGACAGGGGAATCACCC.